This T cell receptor (beta chain) was sequenced in a study of blood T cells in healthy people across ages. About the research overall: For every two T cells, template switching captured about one barcoded beta molecule. Findings of the study overall: Expanded clonotype shifts may have been confounded, as the donors had an unknown CMV status. Diversity estimates drawn from one million T cells were deemed underestimates.

A second about 6 to 12 cycle PCR used barcoded and J-beta primers. Each cDNA molecule carried a tag from a template-switch adaptor that contained 12 random nucleotides. TCRdb reprocessed the 5' RACE reads with MiXCR, giving one entry per CDR3 protein. Counted here are some 1.4 million distinct CDR3 sequences, roughly 40% occurring once; the ten biggest clones make up around 8%. Turning to this clonotype: What it binds is not known.

Between the trimmed V and J ends, which lost 4 bases and 6 bases, there was a span of 9 bases. The length of the CDR3 is 11 residues. Germline CDR1 SQVTM, CDR2 ANQGSEA. The V gene is TRBV29-1, the J gene TRBJ1-2, with D hard to call. This TCR derives from a woman between 18 and 29 years old in good health. Sequencing input: blood. The CDR3 sequence is CSVGHADGYTF. As DNA, the CDR3 is TGCAGCGTTGGACATGCGGATGGCTACACCTTC.